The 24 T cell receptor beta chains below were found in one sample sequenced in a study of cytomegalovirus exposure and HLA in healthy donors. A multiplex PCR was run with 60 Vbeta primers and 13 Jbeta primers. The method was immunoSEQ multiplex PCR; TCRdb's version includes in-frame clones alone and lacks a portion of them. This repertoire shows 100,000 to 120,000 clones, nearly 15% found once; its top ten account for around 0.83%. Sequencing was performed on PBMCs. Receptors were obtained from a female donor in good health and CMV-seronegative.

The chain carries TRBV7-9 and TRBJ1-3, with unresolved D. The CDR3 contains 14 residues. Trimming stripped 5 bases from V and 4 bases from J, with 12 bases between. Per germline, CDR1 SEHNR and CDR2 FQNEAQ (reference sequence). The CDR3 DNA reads TGTGCCAGCAGCCTTCGAGAGGCCGGAAACACCATATATTTT. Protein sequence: CASSLREAGNTIYF.

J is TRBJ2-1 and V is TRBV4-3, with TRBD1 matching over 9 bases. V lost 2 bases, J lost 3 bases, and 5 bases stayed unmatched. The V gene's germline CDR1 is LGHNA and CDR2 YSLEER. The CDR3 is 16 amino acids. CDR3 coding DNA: TGCGCCAGCAGCCAATCGGACAGGGGAGTCTACAATGAGCAGTTCTTC. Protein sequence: CASSQSDRGVYNEQFF.

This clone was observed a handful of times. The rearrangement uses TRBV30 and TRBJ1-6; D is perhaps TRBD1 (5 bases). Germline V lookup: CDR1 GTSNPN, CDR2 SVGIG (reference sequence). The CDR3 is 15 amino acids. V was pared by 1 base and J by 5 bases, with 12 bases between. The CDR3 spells CAWSALWGDNSPLHF. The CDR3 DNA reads TGTGCCTGGAGTGCGCTTTGGGGGGATAATTCACCCCTCCACTTT. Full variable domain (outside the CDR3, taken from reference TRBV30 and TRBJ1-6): SQTIHQWPATLVQPVGSPLSLECTVEGTSNPNLYWYRQAAGRGLQLLFYSVGIGQISSEVPQNLSASRPQDRQFILSSKKLLLSDSGFYLCAWSALWGDNSPLHFGNGTRLTVT.

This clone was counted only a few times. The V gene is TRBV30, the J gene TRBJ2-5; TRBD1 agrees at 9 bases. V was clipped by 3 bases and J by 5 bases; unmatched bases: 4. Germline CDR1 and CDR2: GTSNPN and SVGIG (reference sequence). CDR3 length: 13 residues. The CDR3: CAWRQGAEETQYF. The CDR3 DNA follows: TGTGCCTGGAGACAGGGGGCGGAGGAGACCCAGTACTTC.

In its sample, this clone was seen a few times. CDR3: CASGPGQDRNEQFF. In DNA form, the CDR3 reads TGTGCCAGCGGCCCCGGACAGGACAGGAATGAGCAGTTCTTC. The chain carries TRBV2 and TRBJ2-1, with 7 bases fitting TRBD1. Germline CDR1 is SNHLY and CDR2 is FYNNEI. The V and J ends lost 8 bases and 7 bases, in that order; junction bases with no gene match: 11. The CDR3 loop spans 14 amino acids.

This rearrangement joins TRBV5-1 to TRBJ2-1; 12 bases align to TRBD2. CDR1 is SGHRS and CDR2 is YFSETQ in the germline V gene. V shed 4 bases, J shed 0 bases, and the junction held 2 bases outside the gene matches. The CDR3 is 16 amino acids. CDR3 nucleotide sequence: TGCGCCAGCAGCCCACTAGCGGGGGGCTCCTACAATGAGCAGTTCTTC. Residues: CASSPLAGGSYNEQFF.

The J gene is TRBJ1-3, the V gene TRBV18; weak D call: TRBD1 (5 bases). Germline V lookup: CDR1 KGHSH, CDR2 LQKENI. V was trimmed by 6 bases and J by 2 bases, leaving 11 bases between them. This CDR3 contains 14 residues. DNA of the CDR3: TGTGCCAGCTCGCCTGACAGTACTGGAAACACCATATATTTT. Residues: CASSPDSTGNTIYF.

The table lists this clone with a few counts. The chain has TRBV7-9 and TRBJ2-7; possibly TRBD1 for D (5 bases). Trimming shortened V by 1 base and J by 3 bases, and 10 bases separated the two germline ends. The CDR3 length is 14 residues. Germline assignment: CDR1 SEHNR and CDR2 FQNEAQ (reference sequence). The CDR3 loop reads CASSLEVGDYEQYF. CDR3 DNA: TGTGCCAGCAGCTTAGAAGTAGGGGACTACGAGCAGTACTTC.

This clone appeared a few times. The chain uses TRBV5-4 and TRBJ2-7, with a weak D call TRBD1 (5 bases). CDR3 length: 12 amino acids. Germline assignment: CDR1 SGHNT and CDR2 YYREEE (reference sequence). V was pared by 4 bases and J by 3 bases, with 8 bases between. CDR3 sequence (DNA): TGTGCCAGCAGCATAAGGGGCTACGAGCAGTACTTC. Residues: CASSIRGYEQYF.

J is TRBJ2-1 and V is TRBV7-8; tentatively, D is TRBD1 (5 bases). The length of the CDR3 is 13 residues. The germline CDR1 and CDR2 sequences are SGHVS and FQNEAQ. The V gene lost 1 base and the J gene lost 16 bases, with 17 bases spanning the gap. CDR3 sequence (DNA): TGTGCCAGCAGCTTAGGCACAGGCGTTGGCAAATTCTTC. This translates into CASSLGTGVGKFF. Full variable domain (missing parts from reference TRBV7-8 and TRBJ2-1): GAGVSQSPRYKVAKRGQDVALRCDPISGHVSLFWYQQALGQGPEFLTYFQNEAQLDKSGLPSDRFFAERPEGSVSTLKIQRTQQEDSAVYLCASSLGTGVGKFFGPGTRLTVL.

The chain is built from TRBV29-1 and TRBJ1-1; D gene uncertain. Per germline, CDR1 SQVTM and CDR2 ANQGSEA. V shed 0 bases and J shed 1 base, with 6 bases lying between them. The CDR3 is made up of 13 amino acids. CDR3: CSVEDRSNTEAFF. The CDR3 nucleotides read TGCAGCGTTGAAGATCGTTCGAACACTGAAGCTTTCTTT.

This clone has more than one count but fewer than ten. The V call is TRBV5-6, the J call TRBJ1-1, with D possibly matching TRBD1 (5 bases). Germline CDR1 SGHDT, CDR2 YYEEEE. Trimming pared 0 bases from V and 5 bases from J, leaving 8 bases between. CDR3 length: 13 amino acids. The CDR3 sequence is CASSLGQITEAFF. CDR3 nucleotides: TGTGCCAGCAGCTTGGGACAGATTACTGAAGCTTTCTTT.

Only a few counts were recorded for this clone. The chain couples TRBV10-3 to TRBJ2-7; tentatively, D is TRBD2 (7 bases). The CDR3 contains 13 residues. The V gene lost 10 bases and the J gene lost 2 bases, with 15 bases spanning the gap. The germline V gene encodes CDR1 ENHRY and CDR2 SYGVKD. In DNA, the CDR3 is TGTGCCACCAGGGGCGGGGGTACCTACGAGCAGTACTTC. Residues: CATRGGGTYEQYF.

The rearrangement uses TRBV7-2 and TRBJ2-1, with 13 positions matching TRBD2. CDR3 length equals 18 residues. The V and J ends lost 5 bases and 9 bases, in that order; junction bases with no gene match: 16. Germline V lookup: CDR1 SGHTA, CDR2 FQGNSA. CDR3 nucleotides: TGTGCCAGCAGCATGACCTCCCCGACTAGCGGGAGGTCAAGTGAGCAGTTCTTC. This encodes CASSMTSPTSGRSSEQFF.

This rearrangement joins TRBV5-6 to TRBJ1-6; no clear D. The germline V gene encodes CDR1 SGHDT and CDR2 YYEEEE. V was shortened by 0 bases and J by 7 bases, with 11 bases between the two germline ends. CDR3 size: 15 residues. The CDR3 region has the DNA TGTGCCAGCAGCTTGGACCTGGCTCTGAATTCACCCCTCCACTTT. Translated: CASSLDLALNSPLHF.

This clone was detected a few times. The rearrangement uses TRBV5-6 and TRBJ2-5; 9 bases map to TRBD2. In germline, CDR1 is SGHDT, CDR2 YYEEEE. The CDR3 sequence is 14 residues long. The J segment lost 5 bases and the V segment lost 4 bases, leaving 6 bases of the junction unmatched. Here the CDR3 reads CASSGYSGSETQYF. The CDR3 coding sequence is TGTGCCAGCAGCGGATATAGCGGGAGTGAGACCCAGTACTTC. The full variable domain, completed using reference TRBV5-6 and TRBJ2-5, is DAGVTQSPTHLIKTRGQQVTLRCSPKSGHDTVSWYQQALGQGPQFIFQYYEEEERQRGNFPDRFSGHQFPNYSSELNVNALLLGDSALYLCASSGYSGSETQYFGPGTRLLVL.

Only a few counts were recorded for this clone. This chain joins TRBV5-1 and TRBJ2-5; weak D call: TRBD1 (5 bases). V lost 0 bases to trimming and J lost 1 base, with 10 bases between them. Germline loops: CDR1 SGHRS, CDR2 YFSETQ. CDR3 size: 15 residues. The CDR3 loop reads CASSLGQGSQETQYF. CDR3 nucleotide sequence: TGCGCCAGCAGCTTGGGGCAGGGTAGCCAAGAGACCCAGTACTTC.

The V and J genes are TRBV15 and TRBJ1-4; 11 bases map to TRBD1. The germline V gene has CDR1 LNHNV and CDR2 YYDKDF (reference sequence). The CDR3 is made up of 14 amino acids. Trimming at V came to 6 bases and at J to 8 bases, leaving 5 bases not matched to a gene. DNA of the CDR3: TGTGCCACCAGGGGACAGGGGGGTGGCGAAAAACTGTTTTTT. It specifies CATRGQGGGEKLFF.

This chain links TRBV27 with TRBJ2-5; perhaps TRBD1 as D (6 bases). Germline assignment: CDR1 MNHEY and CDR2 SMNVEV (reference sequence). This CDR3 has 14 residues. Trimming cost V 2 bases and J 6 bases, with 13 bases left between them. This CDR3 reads CASSLLQGMKTQYF. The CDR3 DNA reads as TGTGCCAGCAGTTTACTACAGGGTATGAAGACCCAGTACTTC.

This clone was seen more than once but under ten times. CDR3 bases: TGTGCCAGCAGCCCCGATATCGGTTCCTACGAGCAGTACTTC. The encoded protein is CASSPDIGSYEQYF. This rearrangement joins TRBV5-6 to TRBJ2-7; D uncertain. The CDR3 is 14 amino acids. Germline CDR1 and CDR2: SGHDT and YYEEEE. Trimming stripped 4 bases from V and 1 base from J, with 12 bases between.

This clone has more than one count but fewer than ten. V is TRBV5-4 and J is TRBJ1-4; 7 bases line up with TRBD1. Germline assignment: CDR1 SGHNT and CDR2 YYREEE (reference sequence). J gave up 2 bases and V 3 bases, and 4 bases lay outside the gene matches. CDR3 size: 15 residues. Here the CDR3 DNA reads TGTGCCAGCAGCTCCGCGGGACAGACTAATGAAAAACTGTTTTTT. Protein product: CASSSAGQTNEKLFF.

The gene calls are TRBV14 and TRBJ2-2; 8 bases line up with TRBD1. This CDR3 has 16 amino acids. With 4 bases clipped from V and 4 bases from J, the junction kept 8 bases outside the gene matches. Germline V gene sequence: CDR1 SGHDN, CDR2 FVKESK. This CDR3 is CASSPPGQAITGELFF. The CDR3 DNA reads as TGTGCCAGCAGCCCGCCGGGACAGGCTATCACCGGGGAGCTGTTTTTT.

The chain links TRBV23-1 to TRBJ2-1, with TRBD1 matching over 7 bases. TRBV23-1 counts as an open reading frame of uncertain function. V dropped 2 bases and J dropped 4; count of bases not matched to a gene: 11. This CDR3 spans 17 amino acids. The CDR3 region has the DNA TGCGCCAGCAGTCAACCCCGAGTTAGGGGGCTTTACAATGAGCAGTTCTTC. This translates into CASSQPRVRGLYNEQFF.

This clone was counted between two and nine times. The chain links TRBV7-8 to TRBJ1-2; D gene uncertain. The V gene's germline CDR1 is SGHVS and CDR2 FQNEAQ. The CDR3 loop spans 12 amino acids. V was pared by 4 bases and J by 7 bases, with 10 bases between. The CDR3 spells CASSSPSGGYTF. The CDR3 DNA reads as TGTGCCAGCAGCTCCCCGTCCGGTGGCTACACCTTC.